Below are 18 T cell receptor beta chains sequenced from a single sample in a study of blood T cell repertoires in COVID-19. Assay: immunoSEQ multiplex PCR; the TCRdb copy retains only in-frame clones and omits some. This table holds 200,000 to 300,000 clones, 70% to 75% found once. The sample consisted of peripheral blood. Receptors originate from a woman of 80 years or more with acute or convalescent COVID-19.

This clone was seen a few times. The chain's CDR3 is CASSQDGRSEQFF. CDR3 in DNA: TGCGCCAGCAGCCAAGATGGCCGCTCCGAGCAGTTCTTC. The chain recombines TRBV4-1 with TRBJ2-1; D is uncertain. V was clipped by 0 bases and J by 10 bases, with 10 bases between them. In germline, CDR1 is MGHRA, CDR2 YSYEKL. This CDR3 region has 13 residues.

This clone was seen once. J is TRBJ2-1 and V is TRBV6-5, with 8 bases fitting TRBD2. The J segment lost 9 bases and the V segment lost 4 bases, leaving 5 bases of the junction unmatched. The CDR3 length is 13 residues. CDR1 and CDR2 from the germline V gene are MNHEY and SVGAGI. CDR3 coding DNA: TGTGCCAGCAGTTCGGGAGGGCCGGGTGAGCAGTTCTTC. It specifies CASSSGGPGEQFF.

The chain combines TRBV19 with TRBJ1-4; D gene uncertain. The CDR3 is 15 residues long. Germline CDR1 LNHDA, CDR2 SQIVND (reference sequence). V was clipped by 7 bases and J by 1 base, with 13 bases between them. CDR3 residues: CASTPPGVTNEKLFF. The CDR3 coding sequence is TGTGCCAGTACCCCCCCGGGAGTAACTAATGAAAAACTGTTTTTT.

V gene TRBV21-1 combines with J gene TRBJ1-4. TRBV21-1 is marked as a pseudogene. This CDR3 is 10 amino acids long. Written as DNA, the CDR3 is TGTGCTCCTACTAATGAAAAACTGTTTTTT. It specifies CAPTNEKLFF.

CDR3 DNA: TGTGCCAGCAGTTTCAGGGGGCTAGACACTGAAGCTTTCTTT. The encoded protein is CASSFRGLDTEAFF. The chain couples TRBV27 to TRBJ1-1; 8 bases match TRBD1. CDR1 and CDR2 (germline): MNHEY, SMNVEV (reference sequence). The CDR3 covers 14 residues. J gave up 3 bases and V 3 bases, and 3 bases lay outside the gene matches.

Written as DNA, the CDR3 is TGTGCCAGTAGTGAGAATAGCGGGGGCCGGGAGACCCAGTACTTC. Translated: CASSENSGGRETQYF. The chain employs TRBV19 and TRBJ2-5; 9 nucleotides match TRBD2. There are 15 residues in the CDR3. Germline CDR1 is LNHDA and CDR2 is SQIVND (reference sequence). Trimming at V came to 5 bases and at J to 5 bases, leaving 9 bases not matched to a gene.

The chain recombines TRBV5-4 with TRBJ2-6, with 10 bases aligning to TRBD1. Germline CDR1 SGHNT, CDR2 YYREEE (reference sequence). V lost 1 base, J lost 4 bases, and 8 bases stayed unmatched. The CDR3 covers 18 residues. The chain's CDR3 is CASSLMGQGSSGANVLTF. DNA for the CDR3: TGTGCCAGCAGCTTGATGGGACAGGGGAGCTCCGGGGCCAACGTCCTGACTTTC. The full variable domain, completed using reference TRBV5-4 and TRBJ2-6, is ETGVTQSPTHLIKTRGQQVTLRCSSQSGHNTVSWYQQALGQGPQFIFQYYREEENGRGNFPPRFSGLQFPNYSSELNVNALELDDSALYLCASSLMGQGSSGANVLTFGAGSRLTVL.

The V call is TRBV29-1, the J call TRBJ2-1, with TRBD1 as a possible D gene (5 bases). Trimming removed 6 bases from V and 8 bases from J, with 14 bases in between. Looked up from germline, CDR1 is SQVTM and CDR2 is ANQGSEA. CDR3 length: 12 residues. This CDR3 reads CSVGLSRDEQFF. DNA of the CDR3: TGCAGCGTCGGCCTAAGCAGGGATGAGCAGTTCTTC.

V gene TRBV7-8 combines with J gene TRBJ1-5, with D maybe TRBD1 (5 bases). CDR3 length: 14 amino acids. Germline CDR1 and CDR2: SGHVS and FQNEAQ. Trimming shortened V by 2 bases and J by 5 bases, and 10 bases separated the two germline ends. CDR3 DNA sequence: TGTGCCAGCAGCTTATTTATAGGGGATCAGCCCCAGCATTTT. This codes for CASSLFIGDQPQHF.

The V call is TRBV3-1 (or the pseudogene TRBV3-2), the J call TRBJ2-7; 14 bases are shared with TRBD2. Trimming removed 5 bases from V and 7 bases from J; junction bases left unmatched: 13. Germline V gene sequence: CDR1 LGHDT, CDR2 YNNKEL (reference sequence). The CDR3 totals 17 residues. In DNA, the CDR3 is TGTGCCAGCAGCTTAATACGCGGACTAGCGGGAGGTGGGGAGCAGTACTTC. Translation gives CASSLIRGLAGGGEQYF.

The chain's CDR3 is CASSLGQGNQPQHF. DNA for the CDR3: TGTGCCAGCAGCTTAGGGCAGGGGAATCAGCCCCAGCATTTT. The V gene is TRBV7-2, the J gene TRBJ1-5; D perhaps matches TRBD1 (6 bases). The CDR3 is 14 amino acids. Germline CDR1 SGHTA, CDR2 FQGNSA. Trimming cost V 1 base and J 4 bases, with 8 bases left between them.

The V call is TRBV5-1, the J call TRBJ1-1; 8 bases align to TRBD1. This CDR3 is built from 15 residues. CDR1 SGHRS and CDR2 YFSETQ come from the germline V gene. V gave up 5 bases and J gave up 3 bases; unmatched junction bases: 9. DNA for the CDR3: TGCGCCAGCAGTTATTCCCAGGGGGCGCACACTGAAGCTTTCTTT. Translating it yields CASSYSQGAHTEAFF. The full variable domain, in which reference TRBV5-1 and TRBJ1-1 provide the parts outside the CDR3, is KAGVTQTPRYLIKTRGQQVTLSCSPISGHRSVSWYQQTPGQGLQFLFEYFSETQRNKGNFPGRFSGRQFSNSRSEMNVSTLELGDSALYLCASSYSQGAHTEAFFGQGTRLTVV.

The rearrangement links TRBV6-5 to TRBJ1-5; the D is unclear. Trimming stripped 6 bases from V and 0 bases from J, with 9 bases between. There are 14 residues in the CDR3. In germline, CDR1 is MNHEY, CDR2 SVGAGI. The CDR3 DNA reads TGTGCCAGCAGAAACCTATATAGCAATCAGCCCCAGCATTTT. It yields the protein CASRNLYSNQPQHF.

The chain has TRBV15 and TRBJ2-7, with 8 bases fitting TRBD1. Losses at the gene ends were 0 bases for V and 3 bases for J; bases not matched to a gene: 13. The germline gives CDR1 LNHNV, CDR2 YYDKDF (reference sequence). The CDR3 loop spans 18 amino acids. CDR3 nucleotides: TGTGCCACCAGCAGAGATCGAACAGGGGGAAGAATGGTCTACGAGCAGTACTTC. Protein: CATSRDRTGGRMVYEQYF.

The chain carries TRBV7-8 and TRBJ2-3; TRBD2 agrees at 10 bases. This CDR3 is 16 amino acids long. Germline CDR1 SGHVS, CDR2 FQNEAQ. After removal of 0 bases from V and 1 base from J, the junction contained 1 base not matched to a gene. In DNA, the CDR3 is TGTGCCAGCAGCTTAGCGCTAGCGGGGGGCACAGATACGCAGTATTTT. Translation: CASSLALAGGTDTQYF.

There are a few counts of this clone. The V gene is TRBV4-3, the J gene TRBJ2-5; a weak D match, TRBD2 (6 bases). The CDR3 length is 17 residues. The V gene's germline CDR1 is LGHNA and CDR2 YSLEER. Deletions cut 0 bases from V and 2 bases from J, with 16 bases between. The CDR3, as DNA: TGCGCCAGCAGCCAAGATCTGGGGAGGAGAGGACAAGAGACCCAGTACTTC. Protein sequence: CASSQDLGRRGQETQYF.

This clone was observed a handful of times. The chain employs TRBV5-1 and TRBJ2-7; the match to TRBD2 covers 13 bases. CDR1 and CDR2 (germline): SGHRS, YFSETQ. There are 15 residues in the CDR3. V dropped 4 bases and J dropped 7; count of bases not matched to a gene: 8. In DNA, the CDR3 is TGCGCCAGCAGCCCTGGGACTAGCGGGACATCTGAGCAGTACTTC. Residues: CASSPGTSGTSEQYF.

The chain is built from TRBV3-1 (or the pseudogene TRBV3-2) and TRBJ2-1, with D unclear. The CDR3 contains 12 residues. Germline CDR1 reads LGHDT; CDR2 reads YNNKEL (reference sequence). Trimming removed 5 bases from V and 4 bases from J, with 6 bases in between. CDR3: CASSSRYNEQFF. CDR3 coding DNA: TGTGCCAGCAGCTCGCGTTACAATGAGCAGTTCTTC.